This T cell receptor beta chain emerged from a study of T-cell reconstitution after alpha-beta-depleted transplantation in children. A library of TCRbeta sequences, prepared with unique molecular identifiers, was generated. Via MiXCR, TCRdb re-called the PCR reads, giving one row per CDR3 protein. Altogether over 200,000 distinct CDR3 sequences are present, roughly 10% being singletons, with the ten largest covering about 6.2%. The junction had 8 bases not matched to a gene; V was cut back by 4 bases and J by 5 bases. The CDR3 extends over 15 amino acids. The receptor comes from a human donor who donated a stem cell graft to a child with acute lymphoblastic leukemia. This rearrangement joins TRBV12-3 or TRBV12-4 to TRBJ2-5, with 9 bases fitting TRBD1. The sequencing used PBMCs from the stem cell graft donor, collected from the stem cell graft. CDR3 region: CASSSGTGNWETQYF. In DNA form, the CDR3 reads TGTGCCAGCAGTTCCGGGACAGGGAACTGGGAGACCCAGTACTTC.